This passage covers 5 T cell receptor beta chains from one sample sequenced in a study of CD8 T cells in ankylosing spondylitis. TCRdb re-called the 5' RACE reads with MiXCR, one entry per CDR3 protein. The sample records about 250,000 distinct CDR3 sequences, roughly a quarter being singletons. Input material: blood, either unsorted or a sorted T cell fraction (not recorded which). The receptors stem from a male donor with ankylosing spondylitis or in good health (not recorded which).

The chain carries TRBV12-3 or TRBV12-4 and TRBJ2-7; D call uncertain. The CDR3 length is 14 residues. Trimming left V 5 bases short and J 1 base short, with 12 bases between. In DNA form, the CDR3 reads TGTGCCAGCAGTCCCGGACGTGAATCCTACGAGCAGTACTTC. Amino acids: CASSPGRESYEQYF.

This clonotype was counted at least ten times. The chain links TRBV6-2 or TRBV6-3 to TRBJ2-1; D not resolved. Trimming shortened V by 0 bases and J by 7 bases, and 16 bases separated the two germline ends. This CDR3 region has 16 residues. Germline-derived CDR1 and CDR2 are MNHEY and SVGEGT. The CDR3 sequence is CASSYSTPRARNEQFF. The CDR3 DNA reads as TGTGCCAGCAGTTACTCGACCCCTCGAGCTAGGAATGAGCAGTTCTTC.

This clonotype was recorded at least ten times. CDR3 sequence reads: CSARLRETQYF. The DNA of the CDR3 is TGCAGTGCTAGGCTCAGGGAGACCCAGTACTTC. The chain joins TRBV20-1 to TRBJ2-5; D is unresolved. V lost 3 bases and J 5 bases, leaving 7 bases between the germline ends. The CDR3 has 11 residues. The germline CDR1 and CDR2 sequences are DFQATT and SNEGSKA (reference sequence).

The DNA for the CDR3 is TGTGCCAGCAGCTTCCCCTGGGCCCAAGAGACCCAGTACTTC. Amino acids: CASSFPWAQETQYF. The chain joins TRBV7-2 to TRBJ2-5; D not resolved. This CDR3 has 14 amino acids. CDR1 and CDR2 from the germline V gene are SGHTA and FQGNSA. Trimming pared 3 bases from V and 1 base from J, leaving 9 bases between. The variable domain in full, completed from reference TRBV7-2 and TRBJ2-5, reads GAGVSQSPSNKVTEKGKDVELRCDPISGHTALYWYRQSLGQGLEFLIYFQGNSAPDKSGLPSDRFSAERTGGSVSTLTIQRTQQEDSAVYLCASSFPWAQETQYFGPGTRLLVL.

The chain has TRBV25-1 and TRBJ2-6, with TRBD1 identical over 7 bases. The CDR3 has 15 residues. J lost 7 bases, V lost 7 bases, and 10 bases had no gene match. From germline, CDR1 is MGHDK and CDR2 SYGVNS. The CDR3 DNA is TGTGCCAGCACCCAGACAGGGATAGGAGCCAACGTCCTGACTTTC. It yields the protein CASTQTGIGANVLTF.